This TCR beta chain was retrieved from a study of shared clonotypes between healthy human individuals. CDR3 length: 15 amino acids. With V trimmed by 2 bases and J by 3 bases, 3 bases remained unmatched. The germline gives CDR1 MNHEY, CDR2 SMNVEV (reference sequence). At deep level, the assay was performed. Repertoires were generated with immunoSEQ multiplex PCR, while TCRdb's copy carries only in-frame clones and drops some. The sample yields 850,000 to 1,100,000 clones, 77% seen once. This clone was counted once. The antigen is unknown. General study findings and limits: It was observed that around 5% of naive CD4 clonotypes were shared across a handful of donors.

Sequences were obtained from memory CD4+ T cells from PBMCs. The subset is: CD45RA-negative fraction. The sequence came from a man aged 18 to 30 in good health. Some clones in this sample may be carry-over from other donors' samples. The chain uses TRBV27 and TRBJ2-7; the match to TRBD2 covers 11 bases. The CDR3 is CASSLKGTSGYEQYF. For the CDR3, the DNA is TGTGCCAGCAGTTTAAAGGGGACTAGCGGCTACGAGCAGTACTTC.